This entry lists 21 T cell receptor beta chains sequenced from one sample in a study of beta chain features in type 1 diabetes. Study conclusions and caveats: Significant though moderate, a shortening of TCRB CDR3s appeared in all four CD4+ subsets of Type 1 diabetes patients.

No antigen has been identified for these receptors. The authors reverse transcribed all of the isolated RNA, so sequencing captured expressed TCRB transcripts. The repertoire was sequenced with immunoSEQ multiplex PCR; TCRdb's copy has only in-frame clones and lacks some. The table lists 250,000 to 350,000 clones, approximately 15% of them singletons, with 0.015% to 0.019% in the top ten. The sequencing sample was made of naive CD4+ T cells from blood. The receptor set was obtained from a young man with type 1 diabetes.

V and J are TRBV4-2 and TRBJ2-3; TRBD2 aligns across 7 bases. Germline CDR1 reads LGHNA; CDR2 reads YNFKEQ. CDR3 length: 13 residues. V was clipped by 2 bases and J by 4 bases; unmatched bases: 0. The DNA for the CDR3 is TGTGCCAGCAGCCAAACTAGCGCAGATACGCAGTATTTT. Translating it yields CASSQTSADTQYF.

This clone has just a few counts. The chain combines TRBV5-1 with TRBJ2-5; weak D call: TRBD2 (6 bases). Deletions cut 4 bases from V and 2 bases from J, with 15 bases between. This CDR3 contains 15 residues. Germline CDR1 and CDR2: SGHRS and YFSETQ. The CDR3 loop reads CASSGGGLGQETQYF. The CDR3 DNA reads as TGCGCCAGCAGCGGCGGAGGGTTGGGGCAAGAGACCCAGTACTTC.

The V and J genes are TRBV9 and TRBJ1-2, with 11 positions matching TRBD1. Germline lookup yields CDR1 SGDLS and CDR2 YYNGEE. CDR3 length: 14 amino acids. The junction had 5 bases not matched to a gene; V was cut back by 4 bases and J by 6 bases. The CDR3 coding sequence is TGTGCCAGCAGCCCGAGGGACAGGGGGAATGGCTACACCTTC. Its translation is CASSPRDRGNGYTF.

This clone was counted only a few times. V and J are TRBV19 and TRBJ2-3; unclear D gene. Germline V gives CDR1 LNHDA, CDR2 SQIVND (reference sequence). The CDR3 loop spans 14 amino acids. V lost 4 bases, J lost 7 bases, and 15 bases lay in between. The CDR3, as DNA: TGTGCCAGTAGTACAGACGTGGGCGCTTATACGCAGTATTTT. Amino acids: CASSTDVGAYTQYF.

CDR3 DNA: TGTGCCACCAGCAGACCCACGAACAGGGACACTGGCTACACCTTC. This encodes CATSRPTNRDTGYTF. The V gene is TRBV15, the J gene TRBJ1-2; the D gene is possibly TRBD1 (6 bases). V was shortened by 2 bases and J by 7 bases, with 17 bases between the two germline ends. The CDR3 has 15 amino acids. Germline assignment: CDR1 LNHNV and CDR2 YYDKDF (reference sequence).

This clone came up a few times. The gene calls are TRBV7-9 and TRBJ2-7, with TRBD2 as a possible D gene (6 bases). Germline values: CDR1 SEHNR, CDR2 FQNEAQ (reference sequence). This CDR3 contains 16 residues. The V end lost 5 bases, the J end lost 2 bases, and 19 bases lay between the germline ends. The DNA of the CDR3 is TGTGCCAGCAGCCCCCGGGGGTTAGGGTGGGCCTACGAGCAGTACTTC. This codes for CASSPRGLGWAYEQYF.

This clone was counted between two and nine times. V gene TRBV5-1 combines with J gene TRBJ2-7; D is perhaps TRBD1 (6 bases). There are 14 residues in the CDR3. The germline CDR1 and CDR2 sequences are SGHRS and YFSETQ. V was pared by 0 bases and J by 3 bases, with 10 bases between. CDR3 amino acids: CASSLDRAGYEQYF. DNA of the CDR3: TGCGCCAGCAGCTTGGACAGGGCGGGCTACGAGCAGTACTTC.

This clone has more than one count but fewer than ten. Here the CDR3 reads CASSLQGVDYGYTF. CDR3 DNA sequence: TGTGCCAGCAGCCTCCAGGGGGTGGACTATGGCTACACCTTC. The chain couples TRBV7-9 to TRBJ1-2, with 7 bases identical to TRBD1. CDR3 length equals 14 residues. V shed 5 bases, J shed 3 bases, and the junction held 6 bases outside the gene matches. The germline V gene has CDR1 SEHNR and CDR2 FQNEAQ (reference sequence).

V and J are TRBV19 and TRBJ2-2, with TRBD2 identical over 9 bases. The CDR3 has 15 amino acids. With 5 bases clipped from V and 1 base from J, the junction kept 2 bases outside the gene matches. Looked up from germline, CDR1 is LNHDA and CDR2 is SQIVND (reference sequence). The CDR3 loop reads CASSVSGGNTGELFF. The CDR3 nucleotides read TGTGCCAGTAGTGTTAGCGGGGGGAACACCGGGGAGCTGTTTTTT.

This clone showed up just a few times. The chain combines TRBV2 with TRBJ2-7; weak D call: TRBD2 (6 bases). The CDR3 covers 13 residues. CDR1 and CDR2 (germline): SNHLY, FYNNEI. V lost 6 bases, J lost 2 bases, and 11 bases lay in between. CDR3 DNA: TGTGCCAGCAGACGTAGCGGAACCTACGAGCAGTACTTC. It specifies CASRRSGTYEQYF.

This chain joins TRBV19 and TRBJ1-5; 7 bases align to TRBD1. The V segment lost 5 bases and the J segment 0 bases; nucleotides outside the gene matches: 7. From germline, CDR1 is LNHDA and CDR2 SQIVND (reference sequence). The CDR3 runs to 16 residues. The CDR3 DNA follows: TGTGCCAGTAGTGCCCAGGGACAGAATAGCAATCAGCCCCAGCATTTT. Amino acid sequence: CASSAQGQNSNQPQHF. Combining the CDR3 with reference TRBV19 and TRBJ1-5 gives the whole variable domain DGGITQSPKYLFRKEGQNVTLSCEQNLNHDAMYWYRQDPGQGLRLIYYSQIVNDFQKGDIAEGYSVSREKKESFPLTVTSAQKNPTAFYLCASSAQGQNSNQPQHFGDGTRLSIL.

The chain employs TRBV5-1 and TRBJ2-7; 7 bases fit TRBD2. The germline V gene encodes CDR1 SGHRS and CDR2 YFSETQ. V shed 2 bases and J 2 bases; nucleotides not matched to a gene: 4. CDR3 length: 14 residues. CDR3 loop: CASSLRSGPYEQYF. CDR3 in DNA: TGCGCCAGCAGCTTACGTAGCGGGCCCTACGAGCAGTACTTC.

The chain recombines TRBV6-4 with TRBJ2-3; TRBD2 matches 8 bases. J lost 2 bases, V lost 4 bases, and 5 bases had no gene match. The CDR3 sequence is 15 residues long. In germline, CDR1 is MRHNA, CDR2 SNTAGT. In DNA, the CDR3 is TGTGCCAGCAGTGCGCTAGCGGGCCTCACAGATACGCAGTATTTT. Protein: CASSALAGLTDTQYF.

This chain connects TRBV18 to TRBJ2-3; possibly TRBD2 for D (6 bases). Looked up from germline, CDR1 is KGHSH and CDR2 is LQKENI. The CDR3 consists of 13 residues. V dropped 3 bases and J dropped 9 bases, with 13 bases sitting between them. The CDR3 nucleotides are TGTGCCAGCTCACCGGGGAGACTAGAGACGCAGTATTTT. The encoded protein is CASSPGRLETQYF.

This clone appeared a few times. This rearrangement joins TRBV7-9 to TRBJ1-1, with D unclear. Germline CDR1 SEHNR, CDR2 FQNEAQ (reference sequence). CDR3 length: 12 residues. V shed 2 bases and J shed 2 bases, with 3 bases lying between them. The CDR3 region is CASSLQNTEAFF. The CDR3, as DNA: TGTGCCAGCAGCTTACAAAACACTGAAGCTTTCTTT.

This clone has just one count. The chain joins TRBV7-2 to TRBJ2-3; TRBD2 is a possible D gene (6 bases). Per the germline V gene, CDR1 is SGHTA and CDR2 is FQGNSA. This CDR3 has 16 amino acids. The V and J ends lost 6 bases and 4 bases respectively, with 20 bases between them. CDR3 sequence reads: CASSTTLRLGSDTQYF. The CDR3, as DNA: TGTGCCAGCAGTACGACTCTGAGACTAGGATCAGATACGCAGTATTTT. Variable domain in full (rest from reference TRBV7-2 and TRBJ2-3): GAGVSQSPSNKVTEKGKDVELRCDPISGHTALYWYRQSLGQGLEFLIYFQGNSAPDKSGLPSDRFSAERTGGSVSTLTIQRTQQEDSAVYLCASSTTLRLGSDTQYFGPGTRLTVL.

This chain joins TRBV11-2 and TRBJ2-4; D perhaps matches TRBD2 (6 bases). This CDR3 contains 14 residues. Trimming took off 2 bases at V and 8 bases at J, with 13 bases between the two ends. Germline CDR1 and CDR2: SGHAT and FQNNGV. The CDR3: CASSLLTRIDIQYF. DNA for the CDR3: TGTGCCAGCAGCTTACTGACTAGGATCGACATTCAGTACTTC.

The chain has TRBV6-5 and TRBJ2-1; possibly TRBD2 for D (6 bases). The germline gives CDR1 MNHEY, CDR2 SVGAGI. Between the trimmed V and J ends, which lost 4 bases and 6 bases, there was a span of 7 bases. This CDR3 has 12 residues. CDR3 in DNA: TGTGCCAGCAGTTCGACTAGCAATGAGCAGTTCTTC. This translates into CASSSTSNEQFF.

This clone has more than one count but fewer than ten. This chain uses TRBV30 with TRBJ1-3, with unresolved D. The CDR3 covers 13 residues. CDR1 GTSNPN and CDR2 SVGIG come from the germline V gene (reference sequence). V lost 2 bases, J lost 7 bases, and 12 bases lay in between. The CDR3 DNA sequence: TGTGCCTGGAGTCGGGAAGGGAAGAACACCATATATTTT. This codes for CAWSREGKNTIYF.

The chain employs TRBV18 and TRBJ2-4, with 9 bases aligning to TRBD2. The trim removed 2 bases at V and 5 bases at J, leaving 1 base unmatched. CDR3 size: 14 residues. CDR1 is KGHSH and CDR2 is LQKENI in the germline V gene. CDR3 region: CASSPVAGENIQYF. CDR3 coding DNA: TGTGCCAGCTCACCAGTAGCGGGGGAAAACATTCAGTACTTC.

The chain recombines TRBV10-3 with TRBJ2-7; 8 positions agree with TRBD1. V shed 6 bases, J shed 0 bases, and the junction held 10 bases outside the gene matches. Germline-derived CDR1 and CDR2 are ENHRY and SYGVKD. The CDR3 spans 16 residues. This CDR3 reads CAISSLDREYSYEQYF. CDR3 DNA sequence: TGTGCCATCAGCTCACTGGACAGGGAGTACTCCTACGAGCAGTACTTC.